Presented here are 6 T cell receptor beta chains from one specimen sequenced in a study of blood T cell repertoires in COVID-19 (dated by TCRdb to 2018 to 2020). To prepare the library, the immunoSEQ multiplex PCR assay was applied. What TCRdb holds here is the immuneACCESS table cut down to in-frame rearrangements. Part of the clones is not present; checked against another copy, under half of the missing clones reflect an unresolved V gene, and the others are unexplained. Within this sample are about 280,000 clones, with approximately 88% of them counted one time only. The ten largest clones add up to just under 9.5% of the sample. Source material: peripheral blood. These receptors were obtained from a man between 18 and 35 years old with active or convalescent COVID-19.

This chain joins TRBV3-1 (or the pseudogene TRBV3-2) and TRBJ2-2; D may be TRBD1 (6 bases). Germline V gives CDR1 LGHDT, CDR2 YNNKEL (reference sequence). There are 15 residues in the CDR3. The ends were cut back, 3 bases at V and 3 bases at J, with 11 bases in the middle. CDR3 DNA sequence: TGTGCCAGCAGCCACTCGGGACATTACACCGGGGAGCTGTTTTTT. This sequence encodes CASSHSGHYTGELFF.

The V call is TRBV5-8, the J call TRBJ2-6; D gene uncertain. The germline gives CDR1 SGHTS, CDR2 YDEGEE. The CDR3 length is 17 residues. V was trimmed by 1 base and J by 0 bases, leaving 11 bases between them. CDR3 nucleotides: TGTGCCAGCAGCTTGAGGAGCTGGTACTCTGGGGCCAACGTCCTGACTTTC. Protein: CASSLRSWYSGANVLTF.

Only one count was recorded for this clone. The chain is built from TRBV5-1 and TRBJ2-2; 7 positions agree with TRBD2. Germline V gives CDR1 SGHRS, CDR2 YFSETQ. This CDR3 region has 15 residues. Trimming removed 0 bases from V and 3 bases from J; junction bases left unmatched: 2. CDR3 in amino acids: CASSLGGLDTGELFF. The CDR3, as DNA: TGCGCCAGCAGCTTGGGCGGACTAGACACCGGGGAGCTGTTTTTT. The variable domain in full, with the rest retrieved from reference TRBV5-1 and TRBJ2-2, is KAGVTQTPRYLIKTRGQQVTLSCSPISGHRSVSWYQQTPGQGLQFLFEYFSETQRNKGNFPGRFSGRQFSNSRSEMNVSTLELGDSALYLCASSLGGLDTGELFFGEGSRLTVL.

The chain joins TRBV5-1 to TRBJ2-2; D is possibly TRBD2 (5 bases). CDR3 length equals 17 residues. Germline loops: CDR1 SGHRS, CDR2 YFSETQ. The V and J ends lost 0 bases and 1 base respectively, with 13 bases between them. CDR3 nucleotide sequence: TGCGCCAGCAGCTTGGGTCCGCGGGTGGGGAACACCGGGGAGCTGTTTTTT. This sequence encodes CASSLGPRVGNTGELFF.

The V gene is TRBV5-1, the J gene TRBJ2-5, with TRBD1 matching over 9 bases. Germline values: CDR1 SGHRS, CDR2 YFSETQ. V gave up 3 bases and J gave up 5 bases; unmatched junction bases: 8. The CDR3 is 15 residues long. In DNA form, the CDR3 reads TGCGCCAGCAGCTGGGACAGGGTGGGTTTGGAGACCCAGTACTTC. Protein product: CASSWDRVGLETQYF.

V is TRBV7-2 and J is TRBJ2-7; TRBD1 agrees at 7 bases. V was clipped by 4 bases and J by 4 bases; unmatched bases: 13. This CDR3 is 16 amino acids long. CDR1 is SGHTA and CDR2 is FQGNSA in the germline V gene. CDR3 region: CASSSPGDRGIYEQYF. DNA of the CDR3: TGTGCCAGCAGCTCCCCAGGGGACAGAGGAATTTACGAGCAGTACTTC.